The 11 T cell receptor beta chains below come from one sample, sequenced in a study of T cell changes during pregnancy in multiple sclerosis (dated by TCRdb to the late 2010s). The library was made by the immunoSEQ multiplex PCR assay. As stored in TCRdb, this immuneACCESS dataset retains in-frame rearrangements with V and J assigned. A fraction of the clones does not appear; measured against another copy, unresolved V genes explain less than half of the discrepancy, and the remainder lacks a known reason. The sample table lists over 55,000 clones, roughly nine tenths of them with a count of one. The ten largest clones represent 9.5% of the sample. The sample here was peripheral blood, taken after pregnancy. Receptors were obtained from a female donor in good health, enrolled as a control in a pregnancy study.

CDR3 sequence: CASSPPGVLVNTEAFF. In DNA, the CDR3 is TGTGCCAGCAGCCCTCCCGGGGTGTTAGTGAACACTGAAGCTTTCTTT. This sequence joins TRBV5-4 and TRBJ1-1; D call uncertain. Looked up from germline, CDR1 is SGHNT and CDR2 is YYREEE (reference sequence). Trimming left V 4 bases short and J 0 bases short, with 16 bases between. The CDR3 extends over 16 amino acids.

The rearrangement uses TRBV5-1 and TRBJ2-3, with D possibly matching TRBD2 (6 bases). Germline V gene data show CDR1 as SGHRS and CDR2 as YFSETQ. V gave up 6 bases and J gave up 1 base, with 12 bases separating them. CDR3 length: 14 residues. CDR3 in DNA: TGCGCCAGCACCACCACGGGAGGCACAGATACGCAGTATTTT. Amino acids: CASTTTGGTDTQYF.

The chain links TRBV5-4 to TRBJ2-5, with D possibly being TRBD2 (5 bases). Trimming left V 6 bases short and J 5 bases short, with 11 bases between. Looked up from germline, CDR1 is SGHNT and CDR2 is YYREEE (reference sequence). The CDR3 has 12 residues. CDR3 residues: CASKASTETQYF. The CDR3 DNA sequence: TGTGCCAGCAAGGCTAGCACGGAGACCCAGTACTTC.

A single count supports this clone. V gene TRBV5-4 combines with J gene TRBJ1-1; D gene ambiguous. This CDR3 has 11 amino acids. V was pared by 7 bases and J by 6 bases, with 10 bases between. Germline V gene data show CDR1 as SGHNT and CDR2 as YYREEE (reference sequence). CDR3 protein: CASLSRAEAFF. CDR3 nucleotides: TGTGCCAGCTTATCGAGGGCTGAAGCTTTCTTT.

J is TRBJ2-1 and V is TRBV29-1; 10 bases align to TRBD2. J lost 5 bases, V lost 8 bases, and 9 bases had no gene match. Germline-derived CDR1 and CDR2 are SQVTM and ANQGSEA. The CDR3 contains 14 residues. DNA for the CDR3: TGCAGCACATCACTAGCGGGGTGGGACAATGAGCAGTTCTTC. This codes for CSTSLAGWDNEQFF.

This rearrangement joins TRBV30 to TRBJ1-5, with D unresolved. Germline CDR1 is GTSNPN and CDR2 is SVGIG (reference sequence). Trimming cost V 3 bases and J 3 bases, with 15 bases left between them. The CDR3 contains 15 residues. CDR3 DNA: TGTGCCTGGAGCCTAGGTAGGCAGATCAATCAGCCCCAGCATTTT. Protein sequence: CAWSLGRQINQPQHF.

The rearrangement links TRBV7-2 to TRBJ1-1; D gene uncertain. The germline gives CDR1 SGHTA, CDR2 FQGNSA. CDR3 length: 15 residues. V lost 1 base and J lost 0, with 9 bases in between. The CDR3 nucleotides are TGTGCCAGCAGCTTAGTATTGGGCATGAACACTGAAGCTTTCTTT. Translated, it gives CASSLVLGMNTEAFF.

The genes are TRBV27 and TRBJ2-3; 10 positions agree with TRBD2. V lost 2 bases, J lost 5 bases, and 7 bases stayed unmatched. This CDR3 comprises 16 residues. Germline loops: CDR1 MNHEY, CDR2 SMNVEV (reference sequence). CDR3 DNA sequence: TGTGCCAGCAGTTTAGGGCTAGCGGGAGTCGTAGATACGCAGTATTTT. This codes for CASSLGLAGVVDTQYF.

This sequence joins TRBV9 and TRBJ1-1; D call uncertain. The CDR3 is 17 amino acids. Trimming shortened V by 0 bases and J by 3 bases, and 18 bases separated the two germline ends. CDR1 SGDLS and CDR2 YYNGEE come from the germline V gene. The chain's CDR3 is CASSVGAKALQDTEAFF. For the CDR3, the DNA is TGTGCCAGCAGCGTAGGGGCCAAGGCGCTACAAGACACTGAAGCTTTCTTT.

This chain connects TRBV30 to TRBJ1-3, with D possibly being TRBD1 (5 bases). With 5 bases removed from V and 8 bases from J, the gap between germline ends came to 13 bases. CDR3 length equals 12 residues. Germline V gene sequence: CDR1 GTSNPN, CDR2 SVGIG (reference sequence). The CDR3 loop reads CAWGQGTDTIYF. The CDR3 bases are TGTGCCTGGGGGCAGGGTACGGACACCATATATTTT.

The CDR3: CASSKFSFSGNTIYF. CDR3 nucleotides: TGTGCCAGCAGTAAATTTAGTTTCTCTGGAAACACCATATATTTT. The chain joins TRBV7-6 to TRBJ1-3; D not certain. The CDR3 length is 15 residues. The germline V and J ends were trimmed by 6 bases and 0 bases, with 12 bases remaining between them. The germline gives CDR1 SGHVS, CDR2 FNYEAQ.